This T cell receptor beta chain was identified in a study of control samples from healthy donors and cancer patients. V lost 3 bases and J lost 7, with 22 bases in between. CDR3 length equals 16 residues. Looked up from germline, CDR1 is SGHRS and CDR2 is YFSETQ. TCRdb's copy holds only in-frame clones and misses some; the assay was immunoSEQ multiplex PCR. This table has 95,000 to 100,000 clones, roughly four fifths appearing once. The clonotype comes from a man in his sixties in good health. Source material: blood. The chain carries TRBV5-1 and TRBJ1-2; D is possibly TRBD1 (6 bases). CDR3 DNA: TGCGCCAGCAGCTCCGAGACAGGCCGTTTTGATGCTGGCTACACCTTC. Protein sequence: CASSSETGRFDAGYTF.